This entry lists 27 T cell receptor beta chains sequenced from one sample in a study of CXCR3-negative and CXCR3-positive naive CD8 T cells (dated by TCRdb to about 2019). TCRdb names NextSeq 550 as the instrument used. The Human TCR Profiling Kit (MiLaboratory) was used to prepare UMI-labeled 5' RACE TRB cDNA libraries. One entry per CDR3 protein sequence results from the TCRdb reprocessing of the reads, with DNA left out. The table for this sample lists about 81,000 distinct CDR3 sequences. 1.6% of the sample comes from the top ten. Specimen: naive CXCR3- CD8+ T cells from blood. The cell subset or site label, read with the paper, signifies: CD45RO-CCR7+CD27+CD95- naive CD8+ T cells lacking CXCR3 (TNR3-). These receptors originate from a human donor in good health. Some clones in this sample may be carry-over from other donors' samples.

The rearrangement links TRBV7-6 to TRBJ2-7; TCRdb designates TRBD1, a call that cannot be tested without DNA. The CDR3 covers 15 residues. Germline CDR1 reads SGHVS; CDR2 reads FNYEAQ. CDR3 sequence: CASSFTGGLAYEQYF.

The chain combines TRBV28 with TRBJ2-1; TCRdb lists TRBD2, though no DNA is available to test this call. Per the germline V gene, CDR1 is MDHEN and CDR2 is SYDVKM. The CDR3 has 15 residues. The CDR3 sequence: CASSLPKAWGDEQFF. Full variable domain (remainder filled in from reference TRBV28 and TRBJ2-1): DVKVTQSSRYLVKRTGEKVFLECVQDMDHENMFWYRQDPGLGLRLIYFSYDVKMKEKGDIPEGYSVSREKKERFSLILESASTNQTSMYLCASSLPKAWGDEQFFGPGTRLTVL.

This chain uses TRBV13 with TRBJ2-3. The CDR3 is 15 residues long. The V gene's germline CDR1 is PRHDT and CDR2 FYEKMQ (reference sequence). This CDR3 is CASSSSRGRTDTQYF.

V gene TRBV6-5 combines with J gene TRBJ2-7. The CDR3 covers 13 residues. From germline, CDR1 is MNHEY and CDR2 SVGAGI. The CDR3 reads CASSQGLLGEQYF.

This chain connects TRBV20-1 to TRBJ1-2. Germline CDR1 and CDR2: DFQATT and SNEGSKA (reference sequence). The CDR3 is 14 amino acids. The CDR3 is CSARASRTVHGYTF.

The V and J genes are TRBV28 and TRBJ2-7; TCRdb gives TRBD1 as the D gene, but with no DNA this cannot be confirmed. This CDR3 comprises 14 residues. CDR1 is MDHEN, CDR2 SYDVKM, per germline. The CDR3 here is CASTAIQGSYEQYF.

V usage is TRBV28 and J usage is TRBJ2-7. The CDR3 has 14 amino acids. CDR1 is MDHEN and CDR2 is SYDVKM in the germline V gene. The CDR3 protein is CASSRRTGAYEQYF.

The chain links TRBV7-2 to TRBJ2-5; the D call of TRBD2 rests on TCRdb alone, since no DNA is present to check it. The CDR3 runs to 15 residues. Germline-derived CDR1 and CDR2 are SGHTA and FQGNSA. The CDR3 loop is CASSEPQEFRETQYF.

The V call is TRBV24-1, the J call TRBJ2-1; TCRdb indicates TRBD2, and absent DNA this call remains unverified. The CDR3 is made up of 15 amino acids. CDR1 and CDR2 from the germline V gene are KGHDR and SFDVKD. CDR3 sequence reads: CATSAATSAPNEQFF.

The V and J genes are TRBV28 and TRBJ2-3; TCRdb returns TRBD1, unconfirmable since there is no DNA. Germline lookup yields CDR1 MDHEN and CDR2 SYDVKM. CDR3 length: 13 amino acids. Here the CDR3 reads CAWAAGGADTQYF. Drawing the rest from reference TRBV28 and TRBJ2-3, the complete variable domain is DVKVTQSSRYLVKRTGEKVFLECVQDMDHENMFWYRQDPGLGLRLIYFSYDVKMKEKGDIPEGYSVSREKKERFSLILESASTNQTSMYLCAWAAGGADTQYFGPGTRLTVL.

V and J are TRBV29-1 and TRBJ1-3; the D gene TCRdb calls, TRBD1, cannot be checked with no DNA. The germline V gene has CDR1 SQVTM and CDR2 ANQGSEA. This CDR3 has 15 amino acids. CDR3 sequence reads: CSVELEDREGNTIYF. Combining the CDR3 with reference TRBV29-1 and TRBJ1-3 gives the whole variable domain SAVISQKPSRDICQRGTSLTIQCQVDSQVTMMFWYRQQPGQSLTLIATANQGSEATYESGFVIDKFPISRPNLTFSTLTVSNMSPEDSSIYLCSVELEDREGNTIYFGEGSWLTVV.

This chain joins TRBV6-1 and TRBJ2-1; TCRdb indicates TRBD1, and absent DNA this call remains unverified. Germline CDR1 and CDR2: MNHNS and SASEGT. This CDR3 has 16 residues. The CDR3 loop is CASSEGQGVTYNEQFF.

V gene TRBV7-9 combines with J gene TRBJ2-1; TCRdb's D call of TRBD1 is untestable without DNA. The CDR3 is 14 residues long. From germline, CDR1 is SEHNR and CDR2 FQNEAQ (reference sequence). The chain's CDR3 is CASSSGRLGNEQFF.

This sequence joins TRBV9 and TRBJ2-2. The CDR3 sequence is 14 residues long. Germline CDR1 is SGDLS and CDR2 is YYNGEE. CDR3 sequence: CASSVEDNTGELFF.

CDR3 amino acids: CASSLPGAYNEQFF. This chain uses TRBV12-3 or TRBV12-4 with TRBJ2-1. The CDR3 runs 14 residues.

The genes are TRBV3-1 and TRBJ2-7. Germline V gene lookup returns CDR1 LGHDT and CDR2 YNNKEL (reference sequence). CDR3 size: 16 residues. The CDR3 is CASTQDAWRSSYEQYF.

The chain links TRBV29-1 to TRBJ2-7; absent DNA, TCRdb's TRBD2 call cannot be checked. The CDR3 extends over 15 amino acids. The V gene's germline CDR1 is SQVTM and CDR2 ANQGSEA. CDR3 amino acids: CSVEGLGTSSREQYF.

J is TRBJ2-3 and V is TRBV11-2; without DNA, the TCRdb call of TRBD2 cannot be checked. The CDR3 is made up of 20 amino acids. CDR1 is SGHAT, CDR2 FQNNGV, per germline. The CDR3 sequence: CASSLTQLAGPTAFTDTQYF.

The V call is TRBV24-1, the J call TRBJ2-1; TCRdb's D call of TRBD2 is untestable without DNA. The CDR3 length is 14 residues. From germline, CDR1 is KGHDR and CDR2 SFDVKD. The CDR3: CATSASGSYNEQFF.

The rearrangement joins TRBV29-1 to TRBJ2-6; TCRdb outputs TRBD2, but without DNA this stays unchecked. CDR3 size: 17 residues. Per the germline V gene, CDR1 is SQVTM and CDR2 is ANQGSEA. The CDR3 protein is CSVIPGTDGRRANVLTF.

The rearrangement uses TRBV25-1 and TRBJ2-1; TCRdb outputs TRBD1, but without DNA this stays unchecked. Per the germline V gene, CDR1 is MGHDK and CDR2 is SYGVNS. The CDR3 extends over 17 amino acids. CDR3 region: CASYRVQPGERMDEQFF.

The chain uses TRBV6-5 and TRBJ2-1; TCRdb proposes TRBD2, but this gene call is untestable without DNA. Per germline, CDR1 MNHEY and CDR2 SVGAGI. There are 14 residues in the CDR3. The CDR3 loop is CASSPSTSIHEQFF.

The chain combines TRBV7-2 with TRBJ2-2; with no DNA, the TCRdb D assignment of TRBD1 cannot be verified. This CDR3 region has 14 residues. The germline V gene encodes CDR1 SGHTA and CDR2 FQGNSA. CDR3 residues: CASSHTGGDGELFF.

The chain couples TRBV12-3 or TRBV12-4 to TRBJ2-7. This CDR3 is built from 12 residues. This CDR3 reads CASSGIIYEQYF.

The chain combines TRBV29-1 with TRBJ2-5; TCRdb's assignment of TRBD2 cannot be checked, as there is no DNA. CDR1 and CDR2 from the germline V gene are SQVTM and ANQGSEA. The CDR3 extends over 16 amino acids. CDR3 region: CSVDVLAGKYQETQYF.

The genes are TRBV7-9 and TRBJ2-7; TCRdb names TRBD1, which stays unverified in the absence of DNA. This CDR3 spans 12 amino acids. The germline V gene encodes CDR1 SEHNR and CDR2 FQNEAQ (reference sequence). CDR3 protein: CASKTGSDEQYF. Variable domain in full (rest from reference TRBV7-9 and TRBJ2-7): DTGVSQNPRHKITKRGQNVTFRCDPISEHNRLYWYRQTLGQGPEFLTYFQNEAQLEKSRLLSDRFSAERPKGSFSTLEIQRTEQGDSAMYLCASKTGSDEQYFGPGTRLTVT.

The CDR3 reads CSVGTGYEQYF. The V call is TRBV29-1, the J call TRBJ2-7; as DNA is missing, the TRBD1 call by TCRdb cannot be tested. Germline loops: CDR1 SQVTM, CDR2 ANQGSEA. The CDR3 spans 11 residues.